This TCR beta chain was recorded in a study of T-cell memory formation after mild COVID-19. On the study more broadly: Largely donor-specific TCR clusters were found.

Whole-study results and caveats: For contracting clones, CD4+ ones sat mainly in CM and EM, CD8+ in EMRA.

TCRdb re-called the 5' RACE reads with MiXCR, one entry per CDR3 protein. The repertoire consists of about 170,000 distinct CDR3 sequences, with over 10% occurring once and the leading ten covering 2.5% to 3.5%. This CDR3 contains 12 residues. Germline CDR1 MGHRA, CDR2 YSYEKL. V was clipped by 3 bases and J by 11 bases, with 8 bases between them. There are a few counts of this clonotype. Its antigen remains unknown. This receptor was obtained from a man between 18 and 35 years old who had mild COVID-19 (a few samples of this study predate the infection). Cell type and time point are not known. The genes are TRBV4-1 and TRBJ1-6; D call uncertain. The sequenced material came from PBMCs or a T cell subset sorted from them (not recorded which). In nucleotides, the CDR3 is TGCGCCAGCAGCCAGGGGTGGGCACCCCTCCACTTT. Protein sequence: CASSQGWAPLHF.